The TCR beta chain under discussion was sequenced for a study of lymphopenia after photon versus proton radiotherapy. The CDR3 extends over 15 amino acids. Per germline, CDR1 SNHLY and CDR2 FYNNEI. The junction had 6 bases not matched to a gene; V was cut back by 5 bases and J by 0 bases. Method: immunoSEQ multiplex PCR; TCRdb's copy keeps in-frame clones and lacks some. Found here are about 53,000 clones, around 88% of them singletons; the top ten hold over 25%. The sequencing here drew on peripheral blood, taken from a patient treated with photon-based radiotherapy. The rearrangement joins TRBV2 to TRBJ2-7, with TRBD2 matching over 8 bases. The receptor was derived from a middle-aged man with gastric cancer. The DNA of the CDR3 is TGTGCCAGCAGTCGGGTCGGGACTAGCTCCTACGAGCAGTACTTC. Protein sequence: CASSRVGTSSYEQYF.